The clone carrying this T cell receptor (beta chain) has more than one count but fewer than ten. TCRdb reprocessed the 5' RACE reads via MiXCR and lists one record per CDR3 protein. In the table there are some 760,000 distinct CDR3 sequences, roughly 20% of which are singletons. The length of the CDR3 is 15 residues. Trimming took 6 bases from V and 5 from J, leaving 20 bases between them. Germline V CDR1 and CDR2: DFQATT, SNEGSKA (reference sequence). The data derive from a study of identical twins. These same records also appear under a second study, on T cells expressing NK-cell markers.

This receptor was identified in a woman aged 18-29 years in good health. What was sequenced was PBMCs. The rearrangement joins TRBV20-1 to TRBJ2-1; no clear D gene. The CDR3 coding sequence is TGCAGTGCCAGGCCCCTTACCTTTAAAGACAATGAGCAGTTCTTC. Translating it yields CSARPLTFKDNEQFF.